The 17 T cell receptor beta chains given below trace back to one sample, sequenced in a study of cytomegalovirus exposure and HLA in healthy donors. The PCR employed 60 Vbeta primers together with 13 Jbeta primers. This table comes from immunoSEQ multiplex PCR, and its TCRdb copy is limited to in-frame clones, with some not included. The sample has approximately 110,000 clones, more than 60% seen once. What was sequenced was PBMCs. These receptor sequences come from a male donor in good health and CMV-seronegative.

The chain recombines TRBV29-1 with TRBJ2-7, with TRBD2 matching 9 bases. CDR1 is SQVTM and CDR2 is ANQGSEA in the germline V gene. Germline trimming cut 6 bases from V and 1 base from J; bases unmatched to any gene: 1. CDR3 length: 12 amino acids. The CDR3 is CSVLAGSYEQYF. The CDR3 DNA reads as TGCAGCGTGCTAGCGGGATCCTACGAGCAGTACTTC.

This clone has a handful of counts. Other DNA sequences in the same sample also yield this CDR3. This chain joins TRBV9 and TRBJ2-1; 8 positions agree with TRBD2. With 0 bases clipped from V and 0 bases from J, the junction kept 8 bases outside the gene matches. Per germline, CDR1 SGDLS and CDR2 YYNGEE. This CDR3 region has 18 residues. The CDR3 DNA reads as TGTGCCAGCAGCGTAGGGCTAGCGGGTCCTAGCTCCTACAATGAGCAGTTCTTC. Translated: CASSVGLAGPSSYNEQFF.

V gene TRBV19 combines with J gene TRBJ2-7, with D possibly TRBD2 on 6 matching bases. Deletions cut 4 bases from V and 4 bases from J, with 11 bases between. Per the germline V gene, CDR1 is LNHDA and CDR2 is SQIVND (reference sequence). The CDR3 extends over 13 amino acids. CDR3 amino acids: CASSTDRGYEQYF. The CDR3, as DNA: TGTGCCAGTAGTACCGACCGGGGGTACGAGCAGTACTTC.

The chain is built from TRBV21-1 and TRBJ2-5; no DNA check was done on the table's D call, TRBD2. TRBV21-1 is labeled a pseudogene. The CDR3 consists of 19 residues. DNA for the CDR3: TGTGCCAGCAGCCTGGGACTAGCGGGAGTAGGTGGGGACGAAGAGACCCAGTACTTC. This codes for CASSLGLAGVGGDEETQYF.

The sample holds a few counts of this clone. This chain uses TRBV5-5 with TRBJ2-7, with 10 bases matching TRBD1. The junction had 4 bases not matched to a gene; V was cut back by 0 bases and J by 4 bases. The V gene's germline CDR1 is SGHKS and CDR2 YYEKEE (reference sequence). This CDR3 comprises 15 residues. CDR3 region: CASSLGQGALYEQYF. The CDR3 region has the DNA TGTGCCAGCAGCTTGGGACAGGGGGCGCTTTACGAGCAGTACTTC. The whole variable domain, remainder taken from reference TRBV5-5 and TRBJ2-7, is DAGVTQSPTHLIKTRGQQVTLRCSPISGHKSVSWYQQVLGQGPQFIFQYYEKEERGRGNFPDRFSARQFPNYSSELNVNALLLGDSALYLCASSLGQGALYEQYFGPGTRLTVT.

This clone was seen only a few times. The chain employs TRBV28 and TRBJ2-5, with 7 bases identical to TRBD2. CDR3 length: 17 residues. V lost 6 bases to trimming and J lost 5 bases; unmatched junction nucleotides: 18. Germline V gene data show CDR1 as MDHEN and CDR2 as SYDVKM. The DNA of the CDR3 is TGTGCCAGCAGCCCCCGCGGGGGAGTAATCAGTAGGGAGACCCAGTACTTC. It is translated as CASSPRGGVISRETQYF.

This clone was seen only a few times. The genes are TRBV7-8 and TRBJ2-7, with D perhaps TRBD2 (5 bases). The CDR3 is 15 residues long. V lost 5 bases and J 0 bases, leaving 14 bases between the germline ends. The germline V gene encodes CDR1 SGHVS and CDR2 FQNEAQ. In nucleotides, the CDR3 is TGTGCCAGCAGCCCCCTGGGCGGGCTCTCCTACGAGCAGTACTTC. Protein sequence: CASSPLGGLSYEQYF.

This chain uses TRBV5-4 with TRBJ2-7, with 7 bases matching TRBD2. V was clipped by 2 bases and J by 0 bases; unmatched bases: 5. Germline loops: CDR1 SGHNT, CDR2 YYREEE (reference sequence). The CDR3 consists of 15 residues. The CDR3 reads CASSLAGGSSYEQYF. CDR3 sequence (DNA): TGTGCCAGCAGCTTAGCGGGCGGGAGCTCCTACGAGCAGTACTTC.

This chain uses TRBV9 with TRBJ2-7, with 8 bases that match TRBD2. V lost 1 base, J lost 3 bases, and 6 bases stayed unmatched. Germline values: CDR1 SGDLS, CDR2 YYNGEE. CDR3 length: 15 amino acids. The CDR3 spells CASSVSTGGLYEQYF. The CDR3, as DNA: TGTGCCAGCAGCGTATCAACGGGAGGGCTCTACGAGCAGTACTTC.

V gene TRBV7-9 combines with J gene TRBJ2-2; D unclear. The germline CDR1 and CDR2 sequences are SEHNR and FQNEAQ (reference sequence). Trimming took 5 bases from V and 8 from J, leaving 6 bases between them. This CDR3 contains 11 residues. The CDR3 is CASSLEGELFF. The CDR3, as DNA: TGTGCCAGCAGCCTCGAGGGGGAGCTGTTTTTT.

This clone came up a few times. The CDR3 region is CASSLVRSGANVLTF. CDR3 in DNA: TGTGCCAGCAGCTTGGTACGGTCTGGGGCCAACGTCCTGACTTTC. The chain combines TRBV5-6 with TRBJ2-6, with D hard to call. Trimming cost V 0 bases and J 1 base, with 5 bases left between them. This CDR3 region has 15 residues. CDR1 and CDR2 from the germline V gene are SGHDT and YYEEEE. Filled out from reference TRBV5-6 and TRBJ2-6, the complete variable domain reads DAGVTQSPTHLIKTRGQQVTLRCSPKSGHDTVSWYQQALGQGPQFIFQYYEEEERQRGNFPDRFSGHQFPNYSSELNVNALLLGDSALYLCASSLVRSGANVLTFGAGSRLTVL.

The chain combines TRBV18 with TRBJ1-1; D gene uncertain. V lost 3 bases and J lost 5, with 13 bases in between. The CDR3 length is 14 residues. Germline values: CDR1 KGHSH, CDR2 LQKENI. The CDR3 is CASSPSSYNTEAFF. The CDR3 nucleotides read TGTGCCAGCTCACCCTCCAGTTATAATACTGAAGCTTTCTTT. Full variable domain (outside the CDR3, taken from reference TRBV18 and TRBJ1-1): NAGVMQNPRHLVRRRGQEARLRCSPMKGHSHVYWYRQLPEEGLKFMVYLQKENIIDESGMPKERFSAEFPKEGPSILRIQQVVRGDSAAYFCASSPSSYNTEAFFGQGTRLTVV.

This clone occurred once. The rearrangement joins TRBV5-1 to TRBJ2-3, with 13 bases that match TRBD2. Germline assignment: CDR1 SGHRS and CDR2 YFSETQ. The CDR3 extends over 14 amino acids. Trimming removed 6 bases from V and 6 bases from J; junction bases left unmatched: 4. The CDR3 loop reads CASKLAGGMDTQYF. CDR3 sequence (DNA): TGCGCCAGCAAACTAGCGGGAGGGATGGATACGCAGTATTTT.

Points on this clone: An end of the junction differs from the germline gene, which may be a read error. V is TRBV7-9 and J is TRBJ1-2; 7 bases match TRBD1. CDR3 length: 14 residues. The V gene's germline CDR1 is SEHNR and CDR2 FQNEAQ (reference sequence). As DNA, the CDR3 is TGTTCCAGCAGCTCGGGACAGTTTAACTATGGCTACACCTTC. It codes for CSSSSGQFNYGYTF.

This chain links TRBV7-9 with TRBJ1-1, with D possibly being TRBD1 (5 bases). Trimming left V 5 bases short and J 3 bases short, with 13 bases between. This CDR3 comprises 14 residues. Germline CDR1 and CDR2: SEHNR and FQNEAQ (reference sequence). The CDR3 DNA follows: TGTGCCAGCAGCCACAGGACCGATCACACTGAAGCTTTCTTT. It encodes CASSHRTDHTEAFF.

CDR3 region: CASSPGTNNQPQHF. The CDR3 DNA reads TGTGCCAGTAGCCCCGGGACAAACAATCAGCCCCAGCATTTT. J is TRBJ1-5 and V is TRBV19; D may be TRBD1 (6 bases). The CDR3 is 14 amino acids. Germline V gene lookup returns CDR1 LNHDA and CDR2 SQIVND (reference sequence). Trimming cost V 6 bases and J 3 bases, with 12 bases left between them.

The genes are TRBV5-4 and TRBJ2-5; 11 positions match TRBD2. The DNA end favors TRBJ2-7, so the J call may be wrong. This CDR3 spans 14 amino acids. Germline V gene lookup returns CDR1 SGHNT and CDR2 YYREEE (reference sequence). The CDR3 is CASSFTSGSHEQYF. Written as DNA, the CDR3 is TGTGCCAGCAGCTTTACTAGCGGGAGTCACGAGCAGTACTTC.